This entry features one T cell receptor beta chain sequence. The sample belongs to a study of T cells in Graves' hyperthyroidism and ophthalmopathy. The CDR3 regions of TCR beta were amplified from RNA transcripts. Using the HTBI primer set, a first-round RT-PCR was run on the TCR CDR3. TCRdb used MiXCR to reprocess the multiplex PCR reads, holding one entry per CDR3 protein. Here the sample spans about 290,000 distinct CDR3 sequences, 16% being singletons. This CDR3 spans 13 amino acids. The germline V gene has CDR1 SGHNT and CDR2 YYREEE (reference sequence). Trimming pared 7 bases from V and 5 bases from J, leaving 13 bases between. Patients having uncontrolled infection, another autoimmune disease, pregnancy or lactation were not included.

The TCR comes from a man aged 30-40 years with Graves' hyperthyroidism. The chain recombines TRBV5-4 with TRBJ2-1, with D tentatively TRBD1 (5 bases). The material sequenced was blood. This chain's CDR3 is CASGVDSDNEQFF. The CDR3 nucleotides are TGTGCCAGCGGAGTAGACAGTGACAATGAGCAGTTCTTC.